This T cell receptor beta chain is from a study of T cell repertoires in cytomegalovirus infection. Study in general: From public TCR beta signatures came an indication of both CMV infection and matching HLA type.

Germline CDR1 is SGHNT and CDR2 is YENEEA. The junction had 12 bases not matched to a gene; V was cut back by 5 bases and J by 5 bases. This CDR3 is 16 amino acids long. MiXCR, run by TCRdb on the reads, gives a single entry per CDR3 protein. Here the sample spans more than 400,000 distinct CDR3 sequences, more than 25% being singletons. This clonotype was found a few times. Antigen unknown. Broader study findings: The ex vivo response showed dominance by HLA-C-restricted CMV-specific TCR beta clonotypes.

Material for sequencing was PBMCs. The chain joins TRBV11-3 to TRBJ1-1; 9 bases align to TRBD1. The sequence was collected from a human donor in good health (CMV status not recorded). Some clones in this sample may be carry-over from other donors' samples. CDR3 nucleotides: TGTGCCAGCAGCCACGCCCTAAACAGGGGGCATACTGAAGCTTTCTTT. Amino acid sequence: CASSHALNRGHTEAFF. The full variable domain, completed using reference TRBV11-3 and TRBJ1-1, is EAGVVQSPRYKIIEKKQPVAFWCNPISGHNTLYWYLQNLGQGPELLIRYENEEAVDDSQLPKDRFSAERLKGVDSTLKIQPAELGDSAVYLCASSHALNRGHTEAFFGQGTRLTVV.